A single sample is the source of the 23 T cell receptor beta chains below, sequenced in a study of blood T cell repertoires in COVID-19. Produced via immunoSEQ multiplex PCR; TCRdb's table is partial and in-frame only. The sample has 300,000 to 350,000 clones, around 90% seen once. The sequenced sample was peripheral blood. The receptors were sampled from a man between 18 and 29 years old with active or convalescent COVID-19.

The rearrangement joins TRBV28 to TRBJ2-7; D might be TRBD2 (5 bases). The germline CDR1 and CDR2 sequences are MDHEN and SYDVKM. This CDR3 is 13 amino acids long. Trimming took 3 bases from V and 8 from J, leaving 14 bases between them. The CDR3 here is CASSLRERLQQYF. CDR3 DNA sequence: TGTGCCAGCAGTTTGCGCGAGCGGTTACAGCAGTACTTC. Looking up the rest from reference TRBV28 and TRBJ2-7 gives the full variable domain: DVKVTQSSRYLVKRTGEKVFLECVQDMDHENMFWYRQDPGLGLRLIYFSYDVKMKEKGDIPEGYSVSREKKERFSLILESASTNQTSMYLCASSLRERLQQYFGPGTRLTVT.

V is TRBV7-9 and J is TRBJ2-2; D remains unclear. V lost 5 bases to trimming and J lost 2 bases, with 15 bases between them. CDR3 length: 16 residues. Germline values: CDR1 SEHNR, CDR2 FQNEAQ (reference sequence). The CDR3 nucleotides read TGTGCCAGCAGCCCCCCCCTGGCGGCAAACACCGGGGAGCTGTTTTTT. Residues: CASSPPLAANTGELFF.

This clone was recorded once. This chain uses TRBV11-1 with TRBJ2-1, with TRBD1 identical over 9 bases. V was pared by 1 base and J by 6 bases, with 7 bases of the junction left unmatched. From germline, CDR1 is SGHAT and CDR2 FQDESV (reference sequence). The CDR3 runs 16 residues. CDR3 amino acids: CASSLDGTGYVNEQFF. The CDR3 region has the DNA TGTGCCAGCAGCTTAGATGGGACAGGGTACGTCAATGAGCAGTTCTTC.

In this sample, this clone turned up once. The chain recombines TRBV28 with TRBJ1-2, with a tentative D call TRBD1 (5 bases). CDR3 length: 16 amino acids. Germline V gene lookup returns CDR1 MDHEN and CDR2 SYDVKM. Deletions cut 5 bases from V and 7 bases from J, with 23 bases between. Written as DNA, the CDR3 is TGTGCCAGCAGTCCCCGGGGGGTTGGGGGATTGGGTGGCTACACCTTC. It encodes CASSPRGVGGLGGYTF.

The chain employs TRBV6-1 and TRBJ2-3, with TRBD2 matching over 12 bases. V shed 1 base, J shed 2 bases, and the junction held 4 bases outside the gene matches. This CDR3 has 17 amino acids. Germline V gives CDR1 MNHNS, CDR2 SASEGT. CDR3 residues: CASSEVGLAGITDTQYF. In DNA, the CDR3 is TGTGCCAGCAGTGAAGTGGGACTAGCGGGCATCACAGATACGCAGTATTTT.

The chain joins TRBV7-2 to TRBJ2-4; D gene uncertain. Trimming left V 3 bases short and J 3 bases short, with 9 bases between. Germline V gene sequence: CDR1 SGHTA, CDR2 FQGNSA. The CDR3 has 14 amino acids. The CDR3 sequence: CASSFDLLKNIQYF. CDR3 sequence (DNA): TGTGCCAGCAGCTTCGACTTGCTCAAAAACATTCAGTACTTC. Using reference TRBV7-2 and TRBJ2-4 for the parts outside the CDR3, the full variable domain is GAGVSQSPSNKVTEKGKDVELRCDPISGHTALYWYRQSLGQGLEFLIYFQGNSAPDKSGLPSDRFSAERTGGSVSTLTIQRTQQEDSAVYLCASSFDLLKNIQYFGAGTRLSVL.

As concerns this clone: Its ends do not fully match the called genes, so a read error is possible. This rearrangement joins TRBV5-6 to TRBJ2-7, with D possibly TRBD1 on 6 matching bases. Germline V gene sequence: CDR1 SGHDT, CDR2 YYEEEE. This CDR3 spans 15 amino acids. This CDR3 is CASSLGRDKPYGQYF. The CDR3 region has the DNA TGTGCCAGCAGCTTGGGTCGGGACAAACCTTACGGGCAGTACTTC.

V and J are TRBV11-2 and TRBJ2-7; D gene unclear. The CDR3 totals 15 residues. CDR1 SGHAT and CDR2 FQNNGV come from the germline V gene. Trimming took 2 bases from V and 0 from J, leaving 11 bases between them. Here the CDR3 reads CASSLTAGSSYEQYF. CDR3 sequence (DNA): TGTGCCAGCAGCTTAACGGCAGGCAGCTCCTACGAGCAGTACTTC.

The V gene is TRBV3-1 (or the pseudogene TRBV3-2), the J gene TRBJ2-1; TRBD2 matches 8 bases. The germline V gene encodes CDR1 LGHDT and CDR2 YNNKEL (reference sequence). The CDR3 has 14 amino acids. The junction had 7 bases not matched to a gene; V was cut back by 4 bases and J by 8 bases. CDR3 in amino acids: CASSLSGRSDEQFF. CDR3 coding DNA: TGTGCCAGCAGCCTCAGCGGGAGAAGCGATGAGCAGTTCTTC.

The chain has TRBV9 and TRBJ2-5, with 8 nucleotides matching TRBD1. The ends lost 4 bases at V and 2 bases at J; junction bases unmatched: 4. CDR1 and CDR2 (germline): SGDLS, YYNGEE. The CDR3 spans 14 residues. The chain's CDR3 is CASSPHRGQETQYF. Written as DNA, the CDR3 is TGTGCCAGCAGCCCTCACAGGGGGCAAGAGACCCAGTACTTC.

On this clone: Different DNA sequences within this sample yield the same CDR3. J is TRBJ1-6 and V is TRBV6-5; D is possibly TRBD1 (5 bases). CDR1 MNHEY and CDR2 SVGAGI come from the germline V gene. V gave up 4 bases and J gave up 9 bases, with 10 bases separating them. The CDR3 is 13 residues long. CDR3 nucleotide sequence: TGTGCCAGCAGTTTGAGAACAGGTTCACCCCTCCACTTT. As protein: CASSLRTGSPLHF.

This clone came up once. The J gene is TRBJ1-2, the V gene TRBV19; D ambiguous. This CDR3 is built from 15 residues. Germline CDR1 and CDR2: LNHDA and SQIVND (reference sequence). The ends were cut back, 2 bases at V and 8 bases at J, with 18 bases in the middle. As DNA, the CDR3 is TGTGCCAGTAGTATAAACCGACAACGCGCGGGGGGCTACACCTTC. This sequence encodes CASSINRQRAGGYTF.

The chain links TRBV27 to TRBJ2-2; 7 bases are shared with TRBD2. Germline CDR1 is MNHEY and CDR2 is SMNVEV (reference sequence). V shed 5 bases and J 5 bases; nucleotides not matched to a gene: 8. The CDR3 loop spans 15 amino acids. CDR3 in amino acids: CASSRLGGGTGELFF. The CDR3 coding sequence is TGTGCCAGCAGTAGGTTGGGGGGGGGAACCGGGGAGCTGTTTTTT.

The chain carries TRBV27 and TRBJ2-7; perhaps TRBD1 as D (5 bases). The CDR3 has 14 residues. Looked up from germline, CDR1 is MNHEY and CDR2 is SMNVEV (reference sequence). Trimming took off 6 bases at V and 2 bases at J, with 14 bases between the two ends. CDR3 sequence: CASSYTGRTYEQYF. CDR3 nucleotide sequence: TGTGCCAGCAGCTATACAGGACGTACCTACGAGCAGTACTTC.

The J gene is TRBJ1-3, the V gene TRBV19; D is uncertain. The CDR3 consists of 14 residues. The germline CDR1 and CDR2 sequences are LNHDA and SQIVND (reference sequence). Trimming pared 7 bases from V and 0 bases from J, leaving 10 bases between. CDR3 protein: CASKESSSGNTIYF. CDR3 DNA sequence: TGTGCCAGTAAGGAGTCGAGCTCTGGAAACACCATATATTTT.

The chain employs TRBV2 and TRBJ1-2; 7 nucleotides match TRBD1. CDR3 length equals 13 residues. The germline gives CDR1 SNHLY, CDR2 FYNNEI. V dropped 7 bases and J dropped 4; count of bases not matched to a gene: 6. CDR3 protein: CASKLGQSYGYTF. The DNA for the CDR3 is TGTGCCAGCAAGCTGGGACAGTCCTATGGCTACACCTTC.

This chain uses TRBV11-2 with TRBJ2-3, with 12 bases that match TRBD2. Trimming at V came to 7 bases and at J to 4 bases, leaving 9 bases not matched to a gene. CDR1 is SGHAT, CDR2 FQNNGV, per germline. This CDR3 is built from 16 residues. The CDR3 is CASNLKTSGRADTQYF. The CDR3, as DNA: TGTGCCAGCAACCTGAAGACTAGCGGGAGAGCAGATACGCAGTATTTT.

The chain couples TRBV7-9 to TRBJ2-2; the match to TRBD1 covers 7 bases. Trimming cost V 5 bases and J 1 base; bases outside gene matches: 4. Germline CDR1 and CDR2: SEHNR and FQNEAQ (reference sequence). The CDR3 totals 15 residues. In nucleotides, the CDR3 is TGTGCCAGCAGCGAGACAGGGCAGAACACCGGGGAGCTGTTTTTT. It is translated as CASSETGQNTGELFF.

The genes are TRBV10-3 and TRBJ2-5; 12 positions agree with TRBD2. CDR1 and CDR2 (germline): ENHRY, SYGVKD. With 4 bases clipped from V and 2 bases from J, the junction kept 5 bases outside the gene matches. The CDR3 length is 16 residues. CDR3 sequence reads: CAISASGRAVQETQYF. The DNA for the CDR3 is TGTGCCATCAGTGCTAGCGGGAGGGCCGTTCAAGAGACCCAGTACTTC.

The chain couples TRBV5-4 to TRBJ1-1; D call uncertain. V was trimmed by 2 bases and J by 0 bases, leaving 5 bases between them. The CDR3 consists of 13 residues. Germline V lookup: CDR1 SGHNT, CDR2 YYREEE (reference sequence). DNA for the CDR3: TGTGCCAGCAGCTTAAACATGAACACTGAAGCTTTCTTT. Protein product: CASSLNMNTEAFF.

The chain has TRBV6-5 and TRBJ1-5; D is ambiguous. The V and J ends lost 0 bases and 6 bases respectively, with 12 bases between them. Germline CDR1 is MNHEY and CDR2 is SVGAGI. The CDR3 runs to 15 residues. The CDR3 loop is CASSYSAAVGQPQHF. The CDR3 bases are TGTGCCAGCAGTTACTCCGCGGCTGTCGGTCAGCCCCAGCATTTT.

The chain uses TRBV4-1 and TRBJ1-4; D unresolved. The CDR3 length is 14 residues. V gave up 3 bases and J gave up 3 bases, with 8 bases separating them. Germline CDR1 MGHRA, CDR2 YSYEKL. DNA for the CDR3: TGCGCCAGCAGCCAGGGCAGGTCTAATGAAAAACTGTTTTTT. Translating it yields CASSQGRSNEKLFF.

Comment on this clone: It is unclear where the CDR3 begins or ends on the DNA, so no DNA is shown, and the CDR3 is as TCRdb lists it. This sample also contains other DNA sequences that code for the same CDR3. V usage is TRBV9 and J usage is TRBJ1-1; the table calls TRBD1, which could not be checked here. Germline CDR1 reads SGDLS; CDR2 reads YYNGEE. Both ends counted, the CDR3 spans 16 residues. The CDR3 here is CASSVVGQGATHEAFF.